The source of this TCR beta chain is a study of shared clonotypes between healthy human individuals. J was trimmed by 2 bases and V by 8 bases; bases with no gene match: 6. The CDR3 is made up of 13 amino acids. The germline gives CDR1 ENHRY, CDR2 SYGVKD. The split of CD4+ cells yielded CD45RA+ naive and CD45RA-negative memory subsets. Assay: immunoSEQ multiplex PCR; the TCRdb copy retains only in-frame clones and omits some. The table has 2 million to 2.5 million clones, 85% to 95% seen once. The sample taken for sequencing was naive CD4+ T cells from PBMCs. Subset reported: CD45RA+ positively selected. This rearrangement joins TRBV10-3 to TRBJ2-7, with 7 nucleotides matching TRBD1. This TCR was recovered from a man aged 18 to 30 in good health. Some clones in this sample may be carry-over from other donors' samples. CDR3 in amino acids: CAILGQATYEQYF. The CDR3 region has the DNA TGTGCCATCTTAGGACAGGCCACCTACGAGCAGTACTTC.